This T cell receptor (beta chain) is from a study of human T cells and chemical hapten exposure (TCRdb year 2021). About the study as a whole: For sensitization, 2% DPC in acetone was applied to a 2 cm by 2 cm area of upper inner arm skin. Throughout the roughly 23-week study period, patients were also given weekly therapeutic DPC doses on the scalp. Patch tests used Finn chambers with 0.01% DPC on the upper back, scored after 6 days by International Contact Dermatitis Research Group standards. The mostly female patient cohort included alopecia areata with under or over 50% scalp involvement, alopecia totalis and alopecia universalis. Libraries were combined into a pool for sequencing, and differences in TCR yield between samples came mainly from small differences in library volumes within the pool. Peripheral blood TCR repertoire changes were tracked in vivo in alopecia patients during primary and secondary sensitization to the hapten diphenylcyclopropenone (DPC). Blood samples were taken from patients before sensitization (week 0) and at 2, 6 and about 24 weeks after DPC sensitization. Blood for TCR sequencing was provided by twenty-nine alopecia patients at one to four time points (pre-sensitization, 2, 6 and 24 weeks).

This sample's time point label indicates: patch test 3, about 24 weeks after DPC sensitization. The treatment or condition label for this specimen denotes: therapeutic diphenylcyclopropenone sensitization with weekly scalp DPC. Blood at each patch-test visit was drawn before the patch test was applied. To be eligible, patients had to be aged 18 to 70, diagnosed with alopecia and judged suitable for DPC therapy, while pregnant patients were excluded. Total RNA was extracted from unfractionated whole blood that had been collected in Tempus Blood RNA tubes. This clonotype was found many times. Its antigen has not been determined. Per-base quality was not reported, and no clone a single base away is much larger than it. The full study reports these points: Patch test score was positively correlated with the number of PT1 expanded TCRs, with significance at thresholds 8, 16 and 32 but not at 4. Because all patients had alopecia, a presumed autoimmune disease, the immune response of the patients might differ from that of healthy individuals. After repeated subsampling, changes were observed in the strength of the expansion versus patch-test correlation and in the threshold at which the correlation became significant. Compared with pre-sensitization or healthy control sets, expanded TCRs formed significantly more large CDR3 similarity clusters, which is consistent with antigen-driven responses. DPC sensitization did not change how many TCRs were above 1 in 1000 frequency, and no evidence was found of alterations in global repertoire structure.

Per the germline V gene, SGHTA is the CDR1 and FQGNSA is the CDR2. V gives up 3 bases and J gives up 1 base, and the segment between their germline ends measures 19 bases. From cysteine to phenylalanine, the CDR3 is 17 amino acids long. CDR3 DNA only is kept here, 51 bases in frame from base 1. Library creation used RACE. Instrument used: NextSeq 500. During library preparation, unique molecular identifiers were attached to individual cDNA molecules so that TCRs could be counted quantitatively and reproducibly. Both TCR alpha and TCR beta chains were sequenced from each blood RNA sample. The authors' analysis ran thus. The median number of TCRs per sample was 95,638, ranging from 23,224 to 690,600. V, J and CDR3 annotation of the TCR reads was performed with the Decombinator software suite. For the PS versus PT1 abundance plots, all samples were subsampled to the same number of TCRs (28,000). TCRs were defined as expanded if absent before sensitization and observed at least eight times at the 2-week time point. In TCRdb, the public reads were trimmed at Q25 with fastp and aligned with MiXCR, with productive beta chains retained. Identical CDR3 protein sequences are pooled into one entry, listed with their most common genes and DNA. TCRdb assigned the V and J calls; the authors' analysis was not used. Here the sample has approximately 80,000 distinct CDR3 sequences; roughly a tenth occur a single time. Of the sample, about 4% is held by the ten largest clones.

Sequencing used whole blood, obtained in connection with sensitization to the hapten diphenylcyclopropenone (DPC). This TCR was recovered from a woman between 50 and 59 years old with alopecia areata. Some clones in this sample may be carry-over from other donors' samples. The receptor chain draws on TRBV7-2 and TRBJ2-7; the D gene is perhaps TRBD2, from 6 matching bases. This receptor has the CDR3 CASSLWQGGGSSYEQYF. The sequence in DNA is TGTGCCAGCAGCTTGTGGCAGGGAGGCGGAAGTTCCTACGAGCAGTACTTC.